This TCR beta chain appears in the sequencing data of a study of Graves' ophthalmopathy and Graves' hyperthyroidism. Beta-chain TCR CDR3 regions were amplified from RNA transcripts. Investigators did first-round RT-PCR with HTBI primers, then second-round multiplex PCR. TCRdb reprocessed the multiplex PCR reads with MiXCR, giving one entry per CDR3 protein. The table records roughly 700,000 distinct CDR3 sequences, roughly 40% of them present only once. With a duration under 3 months, ophthalmopathy in the donors showed moderate-to-severe activity, CAS ≥3 and NOSPECS ≥4. Reliance was placed on clinical symptoms, serum thyroxine, TRAb, thyroid ultrasound and orbital computed tomography for diagnosis. This clonotype occurred a few times. Sequencing was performed on peripheral blood. This clonotype was sampled from an adult man with Graves' ophthalmopathy.

For the CDR3, the DNA is TGCGCCAGCAGTGAGTTGGCGGTCTATGGCTACACCTTC. This translates into CASSELAVYGYTF. V and J are TRBV10-2 and TRBJ1-2, with D unresolved. CDR1 is WSHSY and CDR2 is SAAADI in the germline V gene. V was pared by 1 base and J by 4 bases, with 7 bases between. The length of the CDR3 is 13 residues.